This TCR beta chain was retrieved from a study of blood T cell repertoires in COVID-19. Study summary: COVID-19 samples, acute and convalescent, were from the United States, Italy and Spain.

In the source study's methods: Quantification of nucleated cells was approximated via reference gene primer amplification. Method: immunoSEQ multiplex PCR; TCRdb's copy keeps in-frame clones and lacks some. V, J and clone size are taken as reported in that table, and D and trimming were inferred from the DNA itself. This sample carries 150,000 to 180,000 clones, about 89% of them seen once, and the ten largest clones take 0.55%. Trimming stripped 5 bases from V and 1 base from J, with 15 bases between. The length of the CDR3 is 15 residues. In germline, CDR1 is GTSNPN, CDR2 SVGIG (reference sequence).

The sequenced sample was peripheral blood. V usage is TRBV30 and J usage is TRBJ1-5; D might be TRBD1 (5 bases). This sequence was found in a man in his fifties or sixties with acute or convalescent COVID-19. The DNA for the CDR3 is TGTGCCTGGGGTCGGCCCGGGGGGAGCAATCAGCCCCAGCATTTT. It yields the protein CAWGRPGGSNQPQHF.